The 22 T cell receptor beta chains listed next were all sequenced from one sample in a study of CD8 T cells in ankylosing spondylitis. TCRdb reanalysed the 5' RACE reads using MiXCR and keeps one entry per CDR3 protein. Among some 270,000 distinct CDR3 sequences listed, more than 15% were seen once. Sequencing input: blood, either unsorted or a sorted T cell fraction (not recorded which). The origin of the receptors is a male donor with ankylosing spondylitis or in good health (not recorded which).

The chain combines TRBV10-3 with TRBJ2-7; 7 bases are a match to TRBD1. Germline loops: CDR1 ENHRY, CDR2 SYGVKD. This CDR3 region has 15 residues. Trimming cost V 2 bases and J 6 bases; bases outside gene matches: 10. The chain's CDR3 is CAISELWGQTPEQYF. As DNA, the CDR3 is TGTGCCATCAGTGAGCTGTGGGGACAGACTCCCGAGCAGTACTTC.

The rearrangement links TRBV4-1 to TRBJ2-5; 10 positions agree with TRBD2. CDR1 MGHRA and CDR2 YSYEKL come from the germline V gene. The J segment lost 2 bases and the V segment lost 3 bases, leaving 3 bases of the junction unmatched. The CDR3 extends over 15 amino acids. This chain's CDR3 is CASSHEREGQETQYF. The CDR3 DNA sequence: TGCGCCAGCAGCCACGAGCGGGAGGGTCAAGAGACCCAGTACTTC.

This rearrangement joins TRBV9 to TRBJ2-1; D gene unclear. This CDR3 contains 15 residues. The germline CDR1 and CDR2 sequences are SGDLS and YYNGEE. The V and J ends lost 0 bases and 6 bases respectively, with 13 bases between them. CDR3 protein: CASSVVVGKGNEQFF. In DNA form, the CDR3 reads TGTGCCAGCAGCGTAGTGGTGGGGAAGGGCAATGAGCAGTTCTTC. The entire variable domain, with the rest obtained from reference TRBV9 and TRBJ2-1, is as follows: DSGVTQTPKHLITATGQRVTLRCSPRSGDLSVYWYQQSLDQGLQFLIQYYNGEERAKGNILERFSAQQFPDLHSELNLSSLELGDSALYFCASSVVVGKGNEQFFGPGTRLTVL.

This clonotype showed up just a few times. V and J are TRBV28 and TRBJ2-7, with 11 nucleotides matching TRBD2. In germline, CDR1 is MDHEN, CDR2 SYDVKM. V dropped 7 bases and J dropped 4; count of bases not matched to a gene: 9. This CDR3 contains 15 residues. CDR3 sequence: CASMKTSGMEYEQYF. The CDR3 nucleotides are TGTGCCAGCATGAAGACTAGCGGGATGGAGTACGAGCAGTACTTC.

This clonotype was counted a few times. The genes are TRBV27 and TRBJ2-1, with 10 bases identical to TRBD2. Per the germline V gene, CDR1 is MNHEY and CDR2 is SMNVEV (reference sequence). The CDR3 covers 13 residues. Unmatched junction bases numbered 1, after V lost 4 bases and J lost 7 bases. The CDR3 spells CASSSTSGNEQFF. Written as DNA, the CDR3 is TGTGCCAGCAGTTCGACTAGCGGGAATGAGCAGTTCTTC.

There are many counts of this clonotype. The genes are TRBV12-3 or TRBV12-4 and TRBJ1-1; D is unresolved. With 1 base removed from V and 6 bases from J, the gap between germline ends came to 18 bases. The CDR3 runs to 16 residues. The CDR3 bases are TGTGCCAGCAGTTTAGGTTGGGCGGTTGGATTATCTGAAGCTTTCTTT. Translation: CASSLGWAVGLSEAFF.

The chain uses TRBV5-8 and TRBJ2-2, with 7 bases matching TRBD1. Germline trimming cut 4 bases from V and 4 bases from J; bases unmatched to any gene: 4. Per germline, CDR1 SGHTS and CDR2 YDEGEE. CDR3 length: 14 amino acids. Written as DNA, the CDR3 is TGTGCCAGCAGCCAACGACAGGGCACCGGGGAGCTGTTTTTT. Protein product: CASSQRQGTGELFF.

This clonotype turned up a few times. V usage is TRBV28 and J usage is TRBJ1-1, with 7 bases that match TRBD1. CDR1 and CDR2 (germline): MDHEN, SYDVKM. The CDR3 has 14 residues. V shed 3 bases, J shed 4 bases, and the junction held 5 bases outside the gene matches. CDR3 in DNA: TGTGCCAGCAGTTTCGAGGGGGCGAGCACTGAAGCTTTCTTT. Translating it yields CASSFEGASTEAFF.

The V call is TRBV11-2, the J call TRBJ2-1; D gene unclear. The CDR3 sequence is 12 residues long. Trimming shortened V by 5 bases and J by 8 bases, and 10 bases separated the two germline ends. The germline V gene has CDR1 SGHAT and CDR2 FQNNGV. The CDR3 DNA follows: TGTGCCAGCAGCGTTGTCAGCGATGAGCAGTTCTTC. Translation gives CASSVVSDEQFF.

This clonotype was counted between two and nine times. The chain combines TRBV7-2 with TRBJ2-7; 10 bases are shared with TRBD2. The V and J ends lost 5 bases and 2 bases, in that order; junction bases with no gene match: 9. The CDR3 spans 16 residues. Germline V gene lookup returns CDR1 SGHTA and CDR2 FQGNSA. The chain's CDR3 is CASSGLSSGGTYEQYF. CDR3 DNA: TGTGCCAGCAGCGGCCTGTCTAGCGGGGGTACCTACGAGCAGTACTTC.

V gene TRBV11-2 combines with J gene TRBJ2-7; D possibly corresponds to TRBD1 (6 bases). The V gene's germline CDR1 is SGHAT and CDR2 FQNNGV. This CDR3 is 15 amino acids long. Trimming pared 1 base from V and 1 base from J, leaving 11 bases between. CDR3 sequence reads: CASSLVPTGSYEQYF. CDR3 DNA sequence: TGTGCCAGCAGCTTAGTCCCGACAGGTTCCTACGAGCAGTACTTC.

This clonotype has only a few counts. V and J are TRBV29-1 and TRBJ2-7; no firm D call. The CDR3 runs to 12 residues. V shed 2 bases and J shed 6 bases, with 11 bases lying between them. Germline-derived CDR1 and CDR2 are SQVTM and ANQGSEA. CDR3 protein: CSVESVRAEQYF. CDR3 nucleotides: TGCAGCGTTGAAAGTGTCCGGGCCGAGCAGTACTTC.

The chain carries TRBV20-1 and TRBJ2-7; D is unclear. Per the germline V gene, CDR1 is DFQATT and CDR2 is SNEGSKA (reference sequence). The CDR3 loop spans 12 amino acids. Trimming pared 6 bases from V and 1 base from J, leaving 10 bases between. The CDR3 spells CSAKVYSYEQYF. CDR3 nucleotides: TGCAGTGCCAAAGTCTATTCCTACGAGCAGTACTTC.

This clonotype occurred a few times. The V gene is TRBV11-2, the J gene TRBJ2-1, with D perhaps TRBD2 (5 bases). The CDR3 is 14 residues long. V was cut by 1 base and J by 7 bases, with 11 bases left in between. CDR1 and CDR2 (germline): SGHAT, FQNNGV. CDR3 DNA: TGTGCCAGCAGCTTAGTACTAGTTGGGAATGAGCAGTTCTTC. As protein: CASSLVLVGNEQFF.

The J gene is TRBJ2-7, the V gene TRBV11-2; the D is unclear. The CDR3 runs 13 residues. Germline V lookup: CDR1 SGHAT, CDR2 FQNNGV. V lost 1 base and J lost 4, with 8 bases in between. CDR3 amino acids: CASSLVISYEQYF. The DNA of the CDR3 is TGTGCCAGCAGCTTAGTCATTTCATACGAGCAGTACTTC.

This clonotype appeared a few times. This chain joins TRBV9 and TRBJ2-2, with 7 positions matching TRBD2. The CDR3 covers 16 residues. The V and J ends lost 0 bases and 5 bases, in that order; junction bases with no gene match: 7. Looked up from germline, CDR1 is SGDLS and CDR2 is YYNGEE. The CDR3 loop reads CASSVASGLGTGELFF. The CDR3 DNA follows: TGTGCCAGCAGCGTAGCTAGCGGACTAGGGACCGGGGAGCTGTTTTTT.

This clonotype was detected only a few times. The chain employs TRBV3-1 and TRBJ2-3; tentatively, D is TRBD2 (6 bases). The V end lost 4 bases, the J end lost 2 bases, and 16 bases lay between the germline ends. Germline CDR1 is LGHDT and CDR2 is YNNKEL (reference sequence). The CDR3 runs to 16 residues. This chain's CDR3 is CASSPPLAGYTDTQYF. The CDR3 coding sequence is TGTGCCAGCAGCCCCCCTTTGGCGGGGTACACAGATACGCAGTATTTT.

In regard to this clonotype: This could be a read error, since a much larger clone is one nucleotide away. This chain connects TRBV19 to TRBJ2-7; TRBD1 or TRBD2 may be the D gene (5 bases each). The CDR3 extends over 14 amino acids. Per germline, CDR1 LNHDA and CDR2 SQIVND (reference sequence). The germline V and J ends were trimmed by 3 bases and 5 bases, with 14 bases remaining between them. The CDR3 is CASSITGAVNEQYF. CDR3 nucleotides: TGTGCCAGTAGTATCACCGGGGCGGTCAACGAGCAGTACTTC.

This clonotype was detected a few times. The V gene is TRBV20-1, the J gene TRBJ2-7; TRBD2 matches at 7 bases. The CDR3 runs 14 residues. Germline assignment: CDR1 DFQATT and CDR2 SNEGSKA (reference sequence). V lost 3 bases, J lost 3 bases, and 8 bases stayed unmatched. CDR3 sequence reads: CSARGGSGGYEQYF. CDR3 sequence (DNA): TGCAGTGCTAGGGGTGGATCGGGGGGCTACGAGCAGTACTTC.

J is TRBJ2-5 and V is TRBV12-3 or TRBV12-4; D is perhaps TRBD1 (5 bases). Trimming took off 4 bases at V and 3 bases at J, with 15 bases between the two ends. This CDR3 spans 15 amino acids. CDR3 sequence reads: CASSWGIRTKETQYF. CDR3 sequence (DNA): TGTGCCAGCAGTTGGGGTATCCGGACAAAAGAGACCCAGTACTTC.

In DNA, the CDR3 is TGTGCCAGCAGTTTTTTTAGGGGCGGGGATACCGGGGAGCTGTTTTTT. This encodes CASSFFRGGDTGELFF. The V gene is TRBV12-3 or TRBV12-4, the J gene TRBJ2-2; D is perhaps TRBD2 (6 bases). Trimming shortened V by 3 bases and J by 5 bases, and 16 bases separated the two germline ends. The CDR3 length is 16 residues.

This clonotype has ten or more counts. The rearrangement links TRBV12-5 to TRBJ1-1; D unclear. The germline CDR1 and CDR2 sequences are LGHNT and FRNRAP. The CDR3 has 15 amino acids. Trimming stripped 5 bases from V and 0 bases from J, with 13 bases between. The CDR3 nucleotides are TGTGCTAGTGGTCCTAAGGCGGGTCTGAACACTGAAGCTTTCTTT. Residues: CASGPKAGLNTEAFF.